This is a list of T cell receptor beta chains from one sample in a study of T cell responses to AZD1222 COVID-19 vaccine. Sequenced by immunoSEQ multiplex PCR; TCRdb stores in-frame clones only, minus some. The sample holds under 150,000 clones, more than 85% seen once. This material consisted of peripheral blood, taken 28 days after the second AZD1222 dose. These receptors all stem from an adult who received the AZD1222 COVID-19 vaccine. Each CDR3 is given with its conserved first and last residue. D genes are given only for firm matches. The size entry is marked missing in some rows and otherwise reads once, few, many or a size class.

TRBJ1-2 | - | - | TRBV7-2 | CASSSGTTNYGYTF | TGTGCCAGCAGTTCCGGGACAACTAACTATGGCTACACCTTC
TRBJ1-1 | - | - | TRBV3-1/TRBV3-2 | CASSHHRDPPRGEAFF | TGTGCCAGCAGCCACCACCGGGACCCCCCGAGAGGGGAAGCTTTCTTT
TRBJ2-5 | - | - | TRBV5-8 | CASSFAGRETQYF | TGTGCCAGCAGCTTTGCAGGGCGGGAGACCCAGTACTTC
TRBJ2-3 | - | - | TRBV2 | CASSGGSFTDTQYF | TGTGCCAGCAGTGGGGGCAGCTTCACAGATACGCAGTATTTT
TRBJ1-5 | - | - | TRBV6-2/TRBV6-3 | CASSYLGTAPQHF | TGTGCCAGCAGTTACCTGGGTACGGCGCCCCAGCATTTT
TRBJ1-3 | - | - | TRBV13 | CASSLGLSPGAGNTIYF | TGTGCCAGCAGCTTAGGCTTGAGTCCGGGGGCTGGAAACACCATATATTTT
TRBJ1-2 | - | TRBD1 | TRBV19 | CASSTVNRGNYGYTF | TGTGCCAGTAGTACCGTGAACAGGGGCAACTATGGCTACACCTTC
TRBJ2-3 | - | - | TRBV24-1 | CATQYLDTQYF | TGTGCCACCCAGTATCTCGATACGCAGTATTTT
TRBJ1-4 | - | - | TRBV2 | CASSATGTAAGKLFF | TGTGCCAGCAGTGCCACCGGGACGGCTGCGGGGAAACTGTTTTTT
TRBJ2-2 | - | TRBD2 | TRBV18 | CASSPRSGMNTGELFF | TGTGCCAGCTCACCACGGAGCGGGATGAACACCGGGGAGCTGTTTTTT
TRBJ1-2 | - | - | TRBV11-2 | CASSSYGPGGYTF | TGTGCCAGCAGCTCCTACGGTCCGGGGGGCTACACCTTC
TRBJ2-5 | once | - | TRBV4-1 | CASSQNRDVQETQYF | TGCGCCAGCAGCCAGAATCGGGACGTCCAAGAGACCCAGTACTTC
TRBJ1-1 | - | TRBD1 | TRBV10-3 | CAIRRQGMNTEAFF | TGTGCCATCAGACGACAGGGGATGAACACTGAAGCTTTCTTT
TRBJ1-2 | - | TRBD1 | TRBV10-1 | CASSPGTGAGIRYTF | TGCGCCAGCAGTCCCGGGACAGGTGCCGGCATCCGCTACACCTTC
TRBJ1-2 | - | TRBD1 | TRBV19 | CASRPTGGGYGYTF | TGTGCCAGTAGACCCACAGGGGGCGGCTATGGCTACACCTTC
TRBJ1-1 | - | TRBD1 | TRBV12-3/TRBV12-4 | CASSGQGVTEAFF | TGTGCCAGCAGCGGACAGGGGGTAACTGAAGCTTTCTTT
TRBJ2-1 | - | TRBD2 | TRBV18 | CASSPRTSGRSYNEQFF | TGTGCCAGCTCACCGCGGACTAGCGGACGCTCCTACAATGAGCAGTTCTTC
TRBJ2-7 | - | TRBD1 | TRBV19 | CASNPGQSYEQYF | TGTGCCAGTAACCCGGGACAGTCCTACGAGCAGTACTTC
TRBJ2-1 | few | TRBD2 | TRBV11-3 | CASSLGTSGGGNEQFF | TGTGCCAGCAGCTTAGGGACTAGCGGGGGAGGAAATGAGCAGTTCTTC
TRBJ2-1 | once | TRBD2 | TRBV9 | CASTPGTSIYNEQFF | TGTGCCAGCACCCCGGGGACTAGCATATACAATGAGCAGTTCTTC
TRBJ1-2 | - | - | TRBV6-1 | CASSESHRAAGYTF | TGTGCCAGCAGTGAATCCCACAGGGCCGCGGGCTACACCTTC
TRBJ2-3 | - | TRBD1 | TRBV6-1 | CASSGGQGIYPADTQYF | TGTGCCAGCAGTGGCGGACAGGGGATTTACCCAGCAGATACGCAGTATTTT
TRBJ2-7 | - | - | TRBV10-2 | CASGLSGVMNEQYF | TGCGCCAGCGGTCTTTCAGGAGTCATGAACGAGCAGTACTTC
TRBJ1-2 | - | - | TRBV30 | CAWEGGGYGYTF | TGTGCCTGGGAGGGGGGCGGCTATGGCTACACCTTC
TRBJ2-1 | - | TRBD2 | TRBV11-3 | CASSLDSGSGEQFF | TGTGCCAGCAGCTTAGATAGCGGGTCTGGTGAGCAGTTCTTC
TRBJ1-4 | - | - | TRBV9 | CASSPTQTVTNEKLFF | TGTGCCAGCAGCCCCACTCAGACAGTGACTAATGAAAAACTGTTTTTT
TRBJ1-6 | - | - | TRBV14 | CASSHRSFQPLHF | TGTGCCAGCAGCCACAGGTCCTTCCAACCCCTCCACTTT
TRBJ2-2 | - | TRBD1 | TRBV9 | CASSAPGTGGYPGELFF | TGTGCCAGCAGCGCCCCCGGGACAGGGGGTTATCCCGGGGAGCTGTTTTTT
TRBJ1-2 | - | - | TRBV3-1/TRBV3-2 | CASSQDKDIYGYTF | TGTGCCAGCAGCCAAGATAAAGATATCTATGGCTACACCTTC
TRBJ2-3 | - | - | TRBV7-3 | CASSAPSAGITDTQYF | TGTGCCAGCAGCGCACCTTCGGCGGGGATCACAGATACGCAGTATTTT
TRBJ2-5 | - | - | TRBV5-6 | CASSLAAGKKTQYF | TGTGCCAGCAGCTTGGCGGCAGGGAAGAAGACCCAGTACTTC
TRBJ1-6 | - | - | TRBV10-3 | CAISESRQNNSPLHF | TGTGCCATCAGTGAGTCTAGACAGAATAATTCACCCCTCCACTTT
TRBJ1-2 | - | - | TRBV11-2 | CASSLNGEYGYTF | TGTGCCAGCAGCTTAAATGGGGAGTATGGCTACACCTTC
TRBJ2-7 | - | - | TRBV9 | CASSVGIGEQYF | TGTGCCAGCAGCGTAGGAATCGGAGAGCAGTACTTC
TRBJ1-4 | - | - | TRBV5-6 | CASSSAGAGEKLFF | TGTGCCAGCAGTTCCGCGGGGGCTGGGGAAAAACTGTTTTTT
TRBJ2-5 | - | TRBD2 | TRBV11-3 | CASSLEPGTSGTWEETQYF | TGTGCCAGCAGCTTAGAGCCCGGGACTAGCGGAACGTGGGAGGAGACCCAGTACTTC
TRBJ2-3 | - | TRBD1 | TRBV7-9 | CASSLGRDRITDTQYF | TGTGCCAGCAGCTTAGGACGGGACAGGATCACAGATACGCAGTATTTT
TRBJ2-7 | - | - | TRBV30 | CAWSFTGVSYEQYF | TGTGCCTGGAGTTTTACAGGAGTCTCCTACGAGCAGTACTTC
TRBJ1-4 | - | - | TRBV2 | CAFTGVDNEKLFF | TGTGCCTTCACGGGCGTTGATAATGAAAAACTGTTTTTT
TRBJ1-2 | - | - | TRBV2 | CASRTGMLVYGYTF | TGTGCCAGCCGAACGGGGATGCTGGTCTATGGCTACACCTTC
TRBJ1-1 | - | TRBD1 | TRBV19 | CASSDYPGQGEAFF | TGTGCCAGTAGTGACTACCCCGGACAGGGAGAGGCTTTCTTT
TRBJ2-1 | - | - | TRBV6-5 | CASSYQGGYNEQFF | TGTGCCAGCAGTTACCAGGGTGGCTACAATGAGCAGTTCTTC
TRBJ1-5 | - | - | TRBV30 | CAWSALGTLSNQPQHF | TGTGCCTGGAGTGCTCTCGGGACACTTAGCAATCAGCCCCAGCATTTT